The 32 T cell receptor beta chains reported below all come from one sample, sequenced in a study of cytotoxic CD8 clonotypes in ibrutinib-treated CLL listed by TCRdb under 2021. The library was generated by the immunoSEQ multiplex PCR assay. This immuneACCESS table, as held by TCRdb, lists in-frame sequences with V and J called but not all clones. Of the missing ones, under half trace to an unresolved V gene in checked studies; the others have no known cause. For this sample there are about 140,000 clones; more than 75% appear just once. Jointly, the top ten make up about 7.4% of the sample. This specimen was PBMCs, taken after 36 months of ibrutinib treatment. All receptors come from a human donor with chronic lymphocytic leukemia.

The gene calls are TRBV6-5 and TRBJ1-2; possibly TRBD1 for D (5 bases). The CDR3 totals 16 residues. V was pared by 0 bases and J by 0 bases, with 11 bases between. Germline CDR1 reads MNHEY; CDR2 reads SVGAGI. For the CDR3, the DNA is TGTGCCAGCAGTTACTCTAGGGACCGGACTAACTATGGCTACACCTTC. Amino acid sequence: CASSYSRDRTNYGYTF.

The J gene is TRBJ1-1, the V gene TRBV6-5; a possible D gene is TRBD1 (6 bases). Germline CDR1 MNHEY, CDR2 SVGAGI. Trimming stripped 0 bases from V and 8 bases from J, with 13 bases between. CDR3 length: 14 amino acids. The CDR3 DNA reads TGTGCCAGCAGTTACTCATCGACAGGACAAGAAGCTTTCTTT. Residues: CASSYSSTGQEAFF.

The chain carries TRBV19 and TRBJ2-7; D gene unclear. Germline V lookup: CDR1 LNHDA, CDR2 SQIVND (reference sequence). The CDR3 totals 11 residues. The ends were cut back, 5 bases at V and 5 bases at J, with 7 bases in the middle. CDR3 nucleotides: TGTGCCAGTAGTTTCCGGAACGAGCAGTACTTC. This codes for CASSFRNEQYF. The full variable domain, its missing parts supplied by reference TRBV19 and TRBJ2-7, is DGGITQSPKYLFRKEGQNVTLSCEQNLNHDAMYWYRQDPGQGLRLIYYSQIVNDFQKGDIAEGYSVSREKKESFPLTVTSAQKNPTAFYLCASSFRNEQYFGPGTRLTVT.

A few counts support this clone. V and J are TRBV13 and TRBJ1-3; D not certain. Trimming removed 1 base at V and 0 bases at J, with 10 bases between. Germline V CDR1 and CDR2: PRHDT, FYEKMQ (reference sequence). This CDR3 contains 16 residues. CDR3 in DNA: TGTGCCAGCAGCTTAGCTCCAACCAGCTCTGGAAACACCATATATTTT. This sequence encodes CASSLAPTSSGNTIYF.

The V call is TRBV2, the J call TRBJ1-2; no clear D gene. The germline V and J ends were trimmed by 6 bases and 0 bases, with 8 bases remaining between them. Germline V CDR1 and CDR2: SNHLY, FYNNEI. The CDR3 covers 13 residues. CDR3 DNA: TGTGCCAGCAGGTCCGATTCTAACTATGGCTACACCTTC. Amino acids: CASRSDSNYGYTF.

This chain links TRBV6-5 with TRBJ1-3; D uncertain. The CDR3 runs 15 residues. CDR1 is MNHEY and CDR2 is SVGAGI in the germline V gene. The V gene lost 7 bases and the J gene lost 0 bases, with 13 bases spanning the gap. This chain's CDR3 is CASTISASSGNTIYF. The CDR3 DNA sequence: TGTGCCAGCACCATCTCGGCCTCCTCTGGAAACACCATATATTTT.

The CDR3 protein is CASSPDRGNQHF. The DNA for the CDR3 is TGTGCCAGCAGTCCCGACAGGGGAAACCAGCATTTT. This sequence joins TRBV2 and TRBJ1-5, with TRBD1 matching over 8 bases. There are 12 residues in the CDR3. Trimming took 5 bases from V and 12 from J; bases not matched to a gene: 6. Germline-derived CDR1 and CDR2 are SNHLY and FYNNEI.

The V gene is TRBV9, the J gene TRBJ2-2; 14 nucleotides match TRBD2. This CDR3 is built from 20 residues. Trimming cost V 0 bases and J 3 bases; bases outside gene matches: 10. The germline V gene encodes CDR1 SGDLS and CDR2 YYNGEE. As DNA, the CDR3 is TGTGCCAGCAGCGTAGCAGTACTGACTAGCGGGAGGGGGGACACCGGGGAGCTGTTTTTT. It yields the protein CASSVAVLTSGRGDTGELFF.

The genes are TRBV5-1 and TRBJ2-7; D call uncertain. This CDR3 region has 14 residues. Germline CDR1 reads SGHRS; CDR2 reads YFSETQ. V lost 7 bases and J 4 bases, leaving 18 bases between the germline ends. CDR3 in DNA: TGCGCCAGCCGGACGGCACCCAACACGTACGAGCAGTACTTC. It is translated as CASRTAPNTYEQYF.

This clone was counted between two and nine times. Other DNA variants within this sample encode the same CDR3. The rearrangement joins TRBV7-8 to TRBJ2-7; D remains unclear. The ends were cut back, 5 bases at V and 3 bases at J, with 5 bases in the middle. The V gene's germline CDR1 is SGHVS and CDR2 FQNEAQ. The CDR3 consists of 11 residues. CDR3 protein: CASSPSYEQYF. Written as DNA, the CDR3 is TGTGCCAGCAGCCCTAGCTACGAGCAGTACTTC.

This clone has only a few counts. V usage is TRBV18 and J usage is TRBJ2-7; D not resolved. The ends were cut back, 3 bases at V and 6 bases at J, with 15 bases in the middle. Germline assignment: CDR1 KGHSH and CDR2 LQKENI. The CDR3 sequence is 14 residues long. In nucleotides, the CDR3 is TGTGCCAGCTCACCGGGTATGATTGCGGCCGAGCAGTACTTC. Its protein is CASSPGMIAAEQYF. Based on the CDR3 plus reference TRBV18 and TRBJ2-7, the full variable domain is NAGVMQNPRHLVRRRGQEARLRCSPMKGHSHVYWYRQLPEEGLKFMVYLQKENIIDESGMPKERFSAEFPKEGPSILRIQQVVRGDSAAYFCASSPGMIAAEQYFGPGTRLTVT.

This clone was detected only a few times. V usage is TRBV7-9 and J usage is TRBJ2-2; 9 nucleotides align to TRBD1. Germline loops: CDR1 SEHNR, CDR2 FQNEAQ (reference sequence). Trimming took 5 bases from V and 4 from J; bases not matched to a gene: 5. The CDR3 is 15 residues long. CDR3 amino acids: CASSRGQGGTGELFF. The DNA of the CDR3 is TGTGCCAGCAGCCGGGGACAGGGTGGCACCGGGGAGCTGTTTTTT.

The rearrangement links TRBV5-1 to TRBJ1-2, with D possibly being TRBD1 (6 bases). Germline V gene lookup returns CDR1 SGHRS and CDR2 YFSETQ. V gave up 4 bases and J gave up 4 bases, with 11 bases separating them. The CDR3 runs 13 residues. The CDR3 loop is CASSTGQLYGYTF. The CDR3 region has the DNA TGCGCCAGCAGCACTGGACAGCTCTATGGCTACACCTTC.

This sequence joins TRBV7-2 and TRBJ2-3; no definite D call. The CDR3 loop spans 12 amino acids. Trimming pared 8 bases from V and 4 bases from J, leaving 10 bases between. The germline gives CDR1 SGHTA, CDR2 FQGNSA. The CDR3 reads CASFWSADTQYF. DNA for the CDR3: TGTGCCAGCTTTTGGTCGGCAGATACGCAGTATTTT.

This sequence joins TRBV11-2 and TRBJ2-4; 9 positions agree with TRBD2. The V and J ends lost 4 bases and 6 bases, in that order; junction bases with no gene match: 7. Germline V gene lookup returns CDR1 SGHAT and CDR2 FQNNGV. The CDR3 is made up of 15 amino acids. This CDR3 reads CASSSSISGGNIQYF. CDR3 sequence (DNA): TGTGCCAGCAGCTCGTCGATTAGCGGGGGAAACATTCAGTACTTC. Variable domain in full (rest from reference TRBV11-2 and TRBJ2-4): EAGVAQSPRYKIIEKRQSVAFWCNPISGHATLYWYQQILGQGPKLLIQFQNNGVVDDSQLPKDRFSAERLKGVDSTLKIQPAKLEDSAVYLCASSSSISGGNIQYFGAGTRLSVL.

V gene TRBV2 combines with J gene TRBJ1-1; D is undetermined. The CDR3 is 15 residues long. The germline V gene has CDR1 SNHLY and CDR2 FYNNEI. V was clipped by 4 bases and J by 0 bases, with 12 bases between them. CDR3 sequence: CASSAGGSMNTEAFF. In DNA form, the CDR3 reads TGTGCCAGCAGTGCCGGTGGCAGTATGAACACTGAAGCTTTCTTT.

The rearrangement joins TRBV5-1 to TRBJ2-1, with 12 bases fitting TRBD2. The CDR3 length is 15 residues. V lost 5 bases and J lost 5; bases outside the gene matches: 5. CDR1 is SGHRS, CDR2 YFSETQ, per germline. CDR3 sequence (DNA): TGCGCCAGCAGTCCACTAGCGGGAGGTGACAATGAGCAGTTCTTC. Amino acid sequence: CASSPLAGGDNEQFF.

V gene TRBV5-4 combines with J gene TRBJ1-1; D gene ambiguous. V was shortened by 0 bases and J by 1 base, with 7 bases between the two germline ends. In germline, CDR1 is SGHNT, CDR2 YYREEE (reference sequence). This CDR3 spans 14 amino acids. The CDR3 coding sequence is TGTGCCAGCAGCTTGGATCCGAAGAACACTGAAGCTTTCTTT. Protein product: CASSLDPKNTEAFF.

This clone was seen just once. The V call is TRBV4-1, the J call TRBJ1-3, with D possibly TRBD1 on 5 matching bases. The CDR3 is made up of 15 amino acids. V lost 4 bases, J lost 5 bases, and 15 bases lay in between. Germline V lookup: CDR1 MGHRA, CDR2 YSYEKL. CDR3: CASSPMVGPRNTIYF. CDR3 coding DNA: TGCGCCAGCAGCCCAATGGTGGGGCCGCGAAACACCATATATTTT.

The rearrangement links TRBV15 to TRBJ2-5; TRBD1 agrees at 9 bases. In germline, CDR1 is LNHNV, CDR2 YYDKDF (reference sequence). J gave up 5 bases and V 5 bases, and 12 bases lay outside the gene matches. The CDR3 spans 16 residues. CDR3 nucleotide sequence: TGTGCCACCAGCTCCCGCCGGGACAGGGCGGAGGAGACCCAGTACTTC. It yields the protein CATSSRRDRAEETQYF. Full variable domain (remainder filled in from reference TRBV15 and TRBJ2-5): DAMVIQNPRYQVTQFGKPVTLSCSQTLNHNVMYWYQQKSSQAPKLLFHYYDKDFNNEADTPDNFQSRRPNTSFCFLDIRSPGLGDTAMYLCATSSRRDRAEETQYFGPGTRLLVL.

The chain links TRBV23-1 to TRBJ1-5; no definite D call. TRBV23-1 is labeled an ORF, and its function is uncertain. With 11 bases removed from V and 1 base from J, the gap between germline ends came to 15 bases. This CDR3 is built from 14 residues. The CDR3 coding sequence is TGCGCCCCCAACGGGTGCTGGAGCAATCAGCCCCAGCATTTT. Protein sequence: CAPNGCWSNQPQHF.

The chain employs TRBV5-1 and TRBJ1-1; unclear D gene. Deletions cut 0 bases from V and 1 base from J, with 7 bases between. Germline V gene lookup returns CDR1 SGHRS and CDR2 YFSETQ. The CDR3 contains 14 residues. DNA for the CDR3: TGCGCCAGCAGCTTGGCCCAAGGGAACACTGAAGCTTTCTTT. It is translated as CASSLAQGNTEAFF.

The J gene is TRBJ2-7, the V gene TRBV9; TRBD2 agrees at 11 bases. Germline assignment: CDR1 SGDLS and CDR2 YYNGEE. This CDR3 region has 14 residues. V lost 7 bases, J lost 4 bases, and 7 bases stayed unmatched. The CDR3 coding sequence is TGTGCCAGCGGTGCCACTAGCGGGAGTTACGAGCAGTACTTC. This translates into CASGATSGSYEQYF.

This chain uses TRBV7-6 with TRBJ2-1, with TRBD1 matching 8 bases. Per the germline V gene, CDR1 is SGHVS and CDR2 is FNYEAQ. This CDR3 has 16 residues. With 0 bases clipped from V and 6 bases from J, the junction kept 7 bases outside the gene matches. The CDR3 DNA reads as TGTGCCAGCAGCTTAGCCGGGACAGGAAACATCAATGAGCAGTTCTTC. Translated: CASSLAGTGNINEQFF. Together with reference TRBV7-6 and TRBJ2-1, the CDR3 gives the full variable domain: GAGVSQSPRYKVTKRGQDVALRCDPISGHVSLYWYRQALGQGPEFLTYFNYEAQQDKSGLPNDRFSAERPEGSISTLTIQRTEQRDSAMYRCASSLAGTGNINEQFFGPGTRLTVL.

The CDR3 loop is CASSIREGEQYF. CDR3 in DNA: TGTGCCAGTAGCATCCGCGAGGGCGAGCAGTACTTC. This chain joins TRBV19 and TRBJ2-7, with a tentative D call TRBD2 (5 bases). Germline V gene lookup returns CDR1 LNHDA and CDR2 SQIVND (reference sequence). With 6 bases removed from V and 6 bases from J, the gap between germline ends came to 12 bases. This CDR3 contains 12 residues.

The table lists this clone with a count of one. The CDR3: CASSPGLVGIKQFF. Here the CDR3 DNA reads TGTGCCAGCAGCCCCGGACTAGTGGGGATCAAGCAGTTCTTC. The chain combines TRBV4-2 with TRBJ2-1, with 7 bases identical to TRBD2. V gave up 4 bases and J gave up 11 bases; unmatched junction bases: 11. This CDR3 has 14 residues. Germline V gene sequence: CDR1 LGHNA, CDR2 YNFKEQ.

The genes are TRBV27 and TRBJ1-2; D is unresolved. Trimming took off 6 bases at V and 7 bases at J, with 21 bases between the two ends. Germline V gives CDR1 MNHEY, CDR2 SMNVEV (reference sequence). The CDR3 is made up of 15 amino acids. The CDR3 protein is CASSPGARVRGGYTF. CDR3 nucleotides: TGTGCCAGCAGCCCAGGTGCAAGGGTACGTGGTGGCTACACCTTC.

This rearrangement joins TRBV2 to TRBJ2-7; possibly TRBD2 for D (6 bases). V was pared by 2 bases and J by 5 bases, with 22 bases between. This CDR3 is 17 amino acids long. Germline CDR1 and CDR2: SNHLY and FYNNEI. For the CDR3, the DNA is TGTGCCAGCAGTGAAAGAGTCCTCCGGGGAGGAGTTAACGAGCAGTACTTC. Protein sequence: CASSERVLRGGVNEQYF.

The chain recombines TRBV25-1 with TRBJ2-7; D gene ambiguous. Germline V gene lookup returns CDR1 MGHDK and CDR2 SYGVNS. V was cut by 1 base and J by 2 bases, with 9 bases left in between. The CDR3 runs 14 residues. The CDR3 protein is CASSELGRAYEQYF. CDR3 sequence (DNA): TGTGCCAGCAGTGAATTGGGCAGAGCCTACGAGCAGTACTTC.

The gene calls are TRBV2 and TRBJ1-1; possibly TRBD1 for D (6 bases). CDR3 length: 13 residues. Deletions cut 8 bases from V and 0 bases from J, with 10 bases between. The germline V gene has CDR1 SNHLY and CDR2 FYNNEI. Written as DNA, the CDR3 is TGTGCCAGCTCTAGGGACATGAACACTGAAGCTTTCTTT. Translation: CASSRDMNTEAFF.

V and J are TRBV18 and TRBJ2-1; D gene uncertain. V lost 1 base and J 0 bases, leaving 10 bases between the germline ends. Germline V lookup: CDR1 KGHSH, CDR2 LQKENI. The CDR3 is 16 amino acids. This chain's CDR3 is CASSPRDMSSYNEQFF. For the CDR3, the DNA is TGTGCCAGCTCACCACGCGACATGAGCTCCTACAATGAGCAGTTCTTC.

The DNA for the CDR3 is TGTGCCAGCAGTGAATATGGGAAGGAGACCCAGTACTTC. Its translation is CASSEYGKETQYF. This chain links TRBV25-1 with TRBJ2-5; no clear D gene. The germline CDR1 and CDR2 sequences are MGHDK and SYGVNS. The CDR3 contains 13 residues. Trimming pared 0 bases from V and 5 bases from J, leaving 7 bases between. The full variable domain, rest sourced from reference TRBV25-1 and TRBJ2-5, is EADIYQTPRYLVIGTGKKITLECSQTMGHDKMYWYQQDPGMELHLIHYSYGVNSTEKGDLSSESTVSRIRTEHFPLTLESARPSHTSQYLCASSEYGKETQYFGPGTRLLVL.